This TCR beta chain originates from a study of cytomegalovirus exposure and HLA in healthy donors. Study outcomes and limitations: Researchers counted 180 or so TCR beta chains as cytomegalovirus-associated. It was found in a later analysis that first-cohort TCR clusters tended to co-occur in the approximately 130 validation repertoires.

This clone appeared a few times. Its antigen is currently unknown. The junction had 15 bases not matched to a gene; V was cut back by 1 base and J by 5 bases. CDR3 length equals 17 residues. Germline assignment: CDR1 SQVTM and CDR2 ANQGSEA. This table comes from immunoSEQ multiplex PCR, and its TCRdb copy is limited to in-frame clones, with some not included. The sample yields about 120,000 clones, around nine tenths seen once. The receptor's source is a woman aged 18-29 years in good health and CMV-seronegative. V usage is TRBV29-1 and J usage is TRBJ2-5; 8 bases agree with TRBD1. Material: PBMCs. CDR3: CSVEGDRGRGRWETQYF. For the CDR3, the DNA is TGCAGCGTTGAAGGCGATAGAGGCAGGGGGCGTTGGGAGACCCAGTACTTC.